These 15 T cell receptor beta chains share one sample of origin, sequenced in a study of cytomegalovirus exposure and HLA in healthy donors. Primers included in the PCR were 60 Vbeta and 13 Jbeta primers. Profiled with immunoSEQ multiplex PCR; TCRdb holds only in-frame clones, not every one. This table holds around 140,000 clones, around 65% found once. Source material: PBMCs. Receptors originate from a male donor in good health and CMV-seronegative.

A few counts support this clone. This sequence joins TRBV10-3 and TRBJ1-4; a possible D gene is TRBD1 (6 bases). The CDR3 sequence is 14 residues long. CDR1 and CDR2 from the germline V gene are ENHRY and SYGVKD. V was trimmed by 2 bases and J by 8 bases, leaving 12 bases between them. The CDR3 region has the DNA TGTGCCATCAGTGAGGCAGGGGTAGAAGAAAAACTGTTTTTT. The encoded protein is CAISEAGVEEKLFF.

This clone occurred a few times. V usage is TRBV9 and J usage is TRBJ2-3; perhaps TRBD1 as D (6 bases). Germline CDR1 and CDR2: SGDLS and YYNGEE. Trimming stripped 3 bases from V and 0 bases from J, with 14 bases between. CDR3 length: 16 amino acids. The CDR3 DNA sequence: TGTGCCAGCAGCGGAGGAACAGGGCCTAGCACAGATACGCAGTATTTT. Protein sequence: CASSGGTGPSTDTQYF.

Turning to this clone: The identical CDR3 is also encoded by other nucleotide sequences in the sample. The genes are TRBV4-3 and TRBJ2-1; TRBD1 aligns across 8 bases. J gave up 7 bases and V 0 bases, and 8 bases lay outside the gene matches. The CDR3 has 16 amino acids. The germline V gene has CDR1 LGHNA and CDR2 YSLEER. CDR3 nucleotides: TGCGCCAGCAGCCAAGAAACAGGGGGGACGTATAATGAGCAGTTCTTC. Translated: CASSQETGGTYNEQFF.

The chain carries TRBV27 and TRBJ2-7, with 8 bases lining up with TRBD1. V gave up 7 bases and J gave up 6 bases; unmatched junction bases: 11. The V gene's germline CDR1 is MNHEY and CDR2 SMNVEV (reference sequence). The CDR3 length is 14 residues. The CDR3 sequence: CASNSRDRPREQYF. The CDR3 region has the DNA TGTGCCAGCAATTCCCGGGACAGGCCCCGCGAGCAGTACTTC.

This chain connects TRBV27 to TRBJ1-2; TRBD1 is a possible D gene (6 bases). CDR3 size: 12 residues. Germline-derived CDR1 and CDR2 are MNHEY and SMNVEV (reference sequence). Trimming cost V 8 bases and J 3 bases, with 10 bases left between them. CDR3 in amino acids: CASGTNDYGYTF. The CDR3 nucleotides read TGTGCCAGCGGGACAAACGACTATGGCTACACCTTC.

CDR3 in DNA: TGCAGCGTTACCCCCACAGGGGCCCACGAGCAGTACTTC. Amino acid sequence: CSVTPTGAHEQYF. The rearrangement links TRBV29-1 to TRBJ2-7; the match to TRBD1 covers 7 bases. Losses at the gene ends were 5 bases for V and 5 bases for J; bases not matched to a gene: 9. Germline V gene data show CDR1 as SQVTM and CDR2 as ANQGSEA. CDR3 length: 13 amino acids.

The genes are TRBV19 and TRBJ2-3, with D unclear. Germline V gene sequence: CDR1 LNHDA, CDR2 SQIVND (reference sequence). Trimming cost V 9 bases and J 4 bases, with 17 bases left between them. CDR3 length equals 14 residues. DNA for the CDR3: TGTGCCAGCTCAATACGGTTGGGCGCAGATACGCAGTATTTT. This translates into CASSIRLGADTQYF.

The genes are TRBV29-1 and TRBJ1-1; TRBD1 agrees at 7 bases. Germline V gene data show CDR1 as SQVTM and CDR2 as ANQGSEA. After removal of 7 bases from V and 0 bases from J, the junction contained 5 bases not matched to a gene. This CDR3 spans 13 amino acids. This CDR3 reads CSASTGMNTEAFF. The DNA for the CDR3 is TGCAGCGCCTCGACAGGGATGAACACTGAAGCTTTCTTT.

V gene TRBV30 combines with J gene TRBJ2-6, with TRBD1 as a possible D gene (6 bases). Trimming removed 2 bases from V and 1 base from J, with 12 bases in between. In germline, CDR1 is GTSNPN, CDR2 SVGIG (reference sequence). The CDR3 sequence is 16 residues long. The CDR3 coding sequence is TGTGCCTGGAGTACAGGGTTTTCTTCTGGGGCCAACGTCCTGACTTTC. It codes for CAWSTGFSSGANVLTF.

This clone turned up a few times. The chain joins TRBV5-1 to TRBJ1-6; 9 bases line up with TRBD1. This CDR3 has 14 residues. CDR1 is SGHRS, CDR2 YFSETQ, per germline. V lost 5 bases and J lost 8; bases outside the gene matches: 5. CDR3 nucleotides: TGCGCCAGCAGACCGGGGACAGGGCATTCACCCCTCCACTTT. Translation gives CASRPGTGHSPLHF.

This sequence joins TRBV7-2 and TRBJ1-2; a weak D match, TRBD1 (5 bases). CDR3 length: 12 amino acids. Germline V gene sequence: CDR1 SGHTA, CDR2 FQGNSA. V gave up 7 bases and J gave up 9 bases, with 15 bases separating them. For the CDR3, the DNA is TGTGCCAGCACCACAGGTTCCGTAAGCTACACCTTC. Protein sequence: CASTTGSVSYTF.

This clone occurred a few times. The junction departs from germline at one end; a sequencing error may be responsible. J is TRBJ1-1 and V is TRBV6-5; unclear D gene. In germline, CDR1 is MNHEY, CDR2 SVGAGI. The CDR3 is 12 amino acids. The CDR3 reads CASSYTGAEAFF. The CDR3 bases are TGTGCCAGCAGTTACACCGGAGCTGAGGCTTTCTTT.

V is TRBV7-9 and J is TRBJ2-2, with TRBD1 matching 8 bases. The CDR3 loop spans 16 amino acids. Germline V gives CDR1 SEHNR, CDR2 FQNEAQ (reference sequence). The V segment lost 1 base and the J segment 5 bases; nucleotides outside the gene matches: 6. The CDR3 protein is CASSLGGRGPTGELFF. CDR3 coding DNA: TGTGCCAGCAGCTTAGGTGGCAGGGGGCCAACCGGGGAGCTGTTTTTT. Full variable domain (remainder filled in from reference TRBV7-9 and TRBJ2-2): DTGVSQNPRHKITKRGQNVTFRCDPISEHNRLYWYRQTLGQGPEFLTYFQNEAQLEKSRLLSDRFSAERPKGSFSTLEIQRTEQGDSAMYLCASSLGGRGPTGELFFGEGSRLTVL.

This clone was seen more than once but under ten times. The rearrangement uses TRBV30 and TRBJ2-5, with 8 bases that match TRBD1. This CDR3 spans 15 amino acids. The junction had 10 bases not matched to a gene; V was cut back by 0 bases and J by 7 bases. Germline-derived CDR1 and CDR2 are GTSNPN and SVGIG (reference sequence). CDR3 loop: CAWSVVRGRGGTQYF. CDR3 bases: TGTGCCTGGAGTGTCGTCAGGGGGCGTGGAGGGACCCAGTACTTC. The whole variable domain, remainder taken from reference TRBV30 and TRBJ2-5, is SQTIHQWPATLVQPVGSPLSLECTVEGTSNPNLYWYRQAAGRGLQLLFYSVGIGQISSEVPQNLSASRPQDRQFILSSKKLLLSDSGFYLCAWSVVRGRGGTQYFGPGTRLLVL.

This clone was observed a few times. V gene TRBV7-6 combines with J gene TRBJ1-3; no clear D. Germline loops: CDR1 SGHVS, CDR2 FNYEAQ. Trimming removed 7 bases from V and 0 bases from J, with 10 bases in between. The CDR3 runs to 14 residues. This CDR3 is CASTPVLSGNTIYF. CDR3 in DNA: TGTGCCAGCACCCCGGTGCTCTCTGGAAACACCATATATTTT.